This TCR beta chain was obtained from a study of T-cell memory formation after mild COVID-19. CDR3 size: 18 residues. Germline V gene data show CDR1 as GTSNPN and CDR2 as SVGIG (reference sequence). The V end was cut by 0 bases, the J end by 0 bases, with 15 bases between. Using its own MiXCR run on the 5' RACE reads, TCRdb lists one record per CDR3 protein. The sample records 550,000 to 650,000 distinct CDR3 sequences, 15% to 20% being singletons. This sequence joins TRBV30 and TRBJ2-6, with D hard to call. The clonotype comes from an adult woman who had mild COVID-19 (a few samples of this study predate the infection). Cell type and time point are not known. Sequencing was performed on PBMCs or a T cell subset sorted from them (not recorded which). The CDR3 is CAWSVRGRGRSGANVLTF. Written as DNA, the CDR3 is TGTGCCTGGAGTGTCCGCGGACGCGGTCGCTCTGGGGCCAACGTCCTGACTTTC.